This T cell receptor (beta chain) was captured in a study of early T cells in non-severe SARS-CoV-2 infection. CDR1 is SEHNR and CDR2 is FQNEAQ in the germline V gene (reference sequence). J was trimmed by 1 base and V by 3 bases; bases with no gene match: 10. The CDR3 totals 18 residues. This clonotype was recorded many times. MiXCR, run by TCRdb on the 5' RACE reads, gives a single entry per CDR3 protein. The sample includes about 60,000 distinct CDR3 sequences, 4.5% to 7% seen only once; the top ten take 6.8%. Sample: whole blood. The V gene is TRBV7-9, the J gene TRBJ1-1; TRBD1 agrees at 11 bases. The clonotype was recovered from an adult who was a healthcare worker with PCR-confirmed SARS-CoV-2 infection or an uninfected control (not recorded which). The CDR3 DNA reads TGTGCCAGCAGCTTCCAGGACAGGGGGCGAATTGCGAACACTGAAGCTTTCTTT. It yields the protein CASSFQDRGRIANTEAFF.